The 24 T cell receptor beta chains reported below all come from one sample, sequenced in a study of T cell responses to AZD1222 COVID-19 vaccine. TCRdb keeps only in-frame clones here, not all; method: immunoSEQ multiplex PCR. Of about 170,000 clones listed, 75% to 95% were seen once; the top ten hold approximately 3%. Material: peripheral blood, obtained on day 0 of AZD1222 vaccination. All receptors derive from an adult in good health.

The CDR3 nucleotides read TGTGCCAGTAGTATGGCCCCGTCTGGAAACACCATATATTTT. Protein sequence: CASSMAPSGNTIYF. This chain uses TRBV19 with TRBJ1-3; D is unresolved. CDR1 and CDR2 (germline): LNHDA, SQIVND (reference sequence). CDR3 size: 14 residues. Trimming left V 3 bases short and J 1 base short, with 7 bases between.

The gene calls are TRBV27 and TRBJ2-6; 9 positions agree with TRBD1. The V and J ends lost 4 bases and 9 bases, in that order; junction bases with no gene match: 13. Germline CDR1 is MNHEY and CDR2 is SMNVEV (reference sequence). This CDR3 has 17 amino acids. CDR3 amino acids: CASSSEAGTGSDNVLTF. The CDR3 bases are TGTGCCAGCAGTTCGGAAGCCGGGACAGGGAGTGACAACGTCCTGACTTTC.

This chain's CDR3 is CASSLTISFEQYF. CDR3 DNA: TGTGCCAGTAGCTTAACGATCAGCTTCGAGCAGTACTTC. V is TRBV19 and J is TRBJ2-7; D remains unclear. The CDR3 consists of 13 residues. Germline-derived CDR1 and CDR2 are LNHDA and SQIVND (reference sequence). Trimming stripped 6 bases from V and 6 bases from J, with 15 bases between.

The chain carries TRBV14 and TRBJ1-6; D remains unclear. Per the germline V gene, CDR1 is SGHDN and CDR2 is FVKESK. V lost 0 bases, J lost 7 bases, and 7 bases lay in between. The CDR3 is 14 residues long. The CDR3 coding sequence is TGTGCCAGCAGCCAAGAGGGATCAAATTCACCCCTCCACTTT. Its translation is CASSQEGSNSPLHF.

The rearrangement uses TRBV5-6 and TRBJ2-3; TRBD2 agrees at 14 bases. V lost 4 bases to trimming and J lost 1 base; unmatched junction nucleotides: 2. CDR3 size: 16 residues. From germline, CDR1 is SGHDT and CDR2 YYEEEE. CDR3 nucleotides: TGTGCCAGCAGCCCGGGACTAGCGGGGGGCACAGATACGCAGTATTTT. It translates to CASSPGLAGGTDTQYF.

The chain is built from TRBV6-6 and TRBJ1-2, with D hard to call. The CDR3 spans 13 residues. Germline values: CDR1 MNHNY, CDR2 SVGAGI (reference sequence). The V gene lost 2 bases and the J gene lost 3 bases, with 7 bases spanning the gap. CDR3 nucleotides: TGTGCCAGCAGTTACCACAGCGACTATGGCTACACCTTC. Protein product: CASSYHSDYGYTF.

This rearrangement joins TRBV10-3 to TRBJ1-2; no clear D gene. Per germline, CDR1 ENHRY and CDR2 SYGVKD. This CDR3 contains 17 residues. V was pared by 4 bases and J by 0 bases, with 18 bases between. CDR3 residues: CAISGTGRLDTNYGYTF. The CDR3 DNA is TGTGCCATCAGTGGGACCGGAAGACTTGACACTAACTATGGCTACACCTTC.

The V and J genes are TRBV18 and TRBJ1-6; a possible D gene is TRBD1 (6 bases). The V end lost 3 bases, the J end lost 5 bases, and 8 bases lay between the germline ends. Germline CDR1 is KGHSH and CDR2 is LQKENI. This CDR3 has 14 amino acids. The CDR3 reads CASSPRQDNSPLHF. Here the CDR3 DNA reads TGTGCCAGCTCACCCCGACAGGATAATTCACCCCTCCACTTT.

This clone was seen more than once but under ten times. V usage is TRBV21-1 and J usage is TRBJ2-7; TRBD1 reflects the table's D call only, with no check against the DNA. TRBV21-1 corresponds to a pseudogene. The length of the CDR3 is 13 residues. CDR3 in DNA: TGTGCCAGCAGCACCGGACAGGGATACGAGCAGTACTTC. Translated: CASSTGQGYEQYF.

The rearrangement links TRBV5-1 to TRBJ2-5; 11 nucleotides agree with TRBD1. V lost 6 bases, J lost 4 bases, and 8 bases stayed unmatched. This CDR3 region has 15 residues. CDR1 and CDR2 (germline): SGHRS, YFSETQ. The CDR3 protein is CASTIGQGAGETQYF. CDR3 nucleotides: TGCGCCAGCACCATAGGACAGGGGGCCGGAGAGACCCAGTACTTC. Together with reference TRBV5-1 and TRBJ2-5, the CDR3 gives the full variable domain: KAGVTQTPRYLIKTRGQQVTLSCSPISGHRSVSWYQQTPGQGLQFLFEYFSETQRNKGNFPGRFSGRQFSNSRSEMNVSTLELGDSALYLCASTIGQGAGETQYFGPGTRLLVL.

The CDR3 sequence: CASSQGDMNTEAFF. For the CDR3, the DNA is TGTGCCAGCAGTCAGGGAGACATGAACACTGAAGCTTTCTTT. J is TRBJ1-1 and V is TRBV6-5; weak D call: TRBD1 (5 bases). CDR1 and CDR2 from the germline V gene are MNHEY and SVGAGI. CDR3 length: 14 residues. V was cut by 5 bases and J by 0 bases, with 10 bases left in between.

The rearrangement uses TRBV7-9 and TRBJ2-7; the D gene could be TRBD1 or TRBD2 (5 bases each). CDR1 is SEHNR, CDR2 FQNEAQ, per germline (reference sequence). The CDR3 loop spans 16 amino acids. The V end lost 5 bases, the J end lost 2 bases, and 19 bases lay between the germline ends. The CDR3 protein is CASSTLAGGSPYEQYF. DNA for the CDR3: TGTGCCAGCAGCACCCTGGCTGGGGGAAGCCCCTACGAGCAGTACTTC.

The gene calls are TRBV5-1 and TRBJ2-2; D is undetermined. The CDR3 extends over 14 amino acids. Germline CDR1 SGHRS, CDR2 YFSETQ. V was shortened by 5 bases and J by 0 bases, with 8 bases between the two germline ends. The CDR3 here is CASRQVANTGELFF. The CDR3 DNA follows: TGCGCCAGCAGGCAAGTCGCGAACACCGGGGAGCTGTTTTTT.

The V gene is TRBV5-6, the J gene TRBJ2-7; TRBD1 aligns across 7 bases. The CDR3 length is 14 residues. V trimming: 5 bases; J trimming: 0 bases; junction bases outside the gene matches: 5. CDR1 is SGHDT, CDR2 YYEEEE, per germline. The CDR3 bases are TGTGCCAGCAGAAAGAGGGGGCCCTCCTACGAGCAGTACTTC. Translation: CASRKRGPSYEQYF.

V usage is TRBV19 and J usage is TRBJ2-5; D ambiguous. Trimming cost V 6 bases and J 5 bases, with 10 bases left between them. The CDR3 consists of 12 residues. In germline, CDR1 is LNHDA, CDR2 SQIVND (reference sequence). Written as DNA, the CDR3 is TGTGCCAGTAGGGGGAATCGGGAGACCCAGTACTTC. Its protein product is CASRGNRETQYF. Supplemented by reference TRBV19 and TRBJ2-5, the full variable domain reads DGGITQSPKYLFRKEGQNVTLSCEQNLNHDAMYWYRQDPGQGLRLIYYSQIVNDFQKGDIAEGYSVSREKKESFPLTVTSAQKNPTAFYLCASRGNRETQYFGPGTRLLVL.

The genes are TRBV7-3 and TRBJ2-2, with TRBD1 matching over 9 bases. CDR3 length equals 16 residues. The V gene end was trimmed by 5 bases and the J gene end by 3 bases; junction bases not matched to a gene: 7. CDR1 is SGHTA, CDR2 FQGTGA, per germline. The CDR3 nucleotides read TGTGCCAGCAGCCTGGGACAGGGATTGGACACCGGGGAGCTGTTTTTT. Its translation is CASSLGQGLDTGELFF.

This clone was found once. This sequence joins TRBV3-1 (or the pseudogene TRBV3-2) and TRBJ2-3; 8 bases align to TRBD2. Per the germline V gene, CDR1 is LGHDT and CDR2 is YNNKEL (reference sequence). This CDR3 contains 19 residues. V gave up 0 bases and J gave up 0 bases; unmatched junction bases: 11. The CDR3 sequence is CASSQDRVAGPNSTDTQYF. The DNA of the CDR3 is TGTGCCAGCAGCCAAGATCGGGTAGCGGGGCCTAATAGCACAGATACGCAGTATTTT.

The chain combines TRBV7-6 with TRBJ2-1; 10 nucleotides agree with TRBD2. The CDR3 is made up of 15 amino acids. V dropped 5 bases and J dropped 6; count of bases not matched to a gene: 7. CDR1 is SGHVS and CDR2 is FNYEAQ in the germline V gene. Here the CDR3 reads CASSPQRGGLNEQFF. In DNA, the CDR3 is TGTGCCAGCAGCCCTCAGCGGGGGGGCCTCAATGAGCAGTTCTTC.

The rearrangement links TRBV6-2 or TRBV6-3 to TRBJ1-1; 7 nucleotides line up with TRBD1. Germline CDR1 MNHEY, CDR2 SVGEGT. CDR3 length equals 15 residues. Losses at the gene ends were 4 bases for V and 10 bases for J; bases not matched to a gene: 15. CDR3 nucleotide sequence: TGTGCCAGCAGTTCTCTACAGGGGCCCACCCTGGGAGCTTTCTTT. Translated: CASSSLQGPTLGAFF.

This clone was observed once. This chain joins TRBV7-2 and TRBJ2-7; 7 bases fit TRBD1. Germline assignment: CDR1 SGHTA and CDR2 FQGNSA. V gave up 4 bases and J gave up 6 bases; unmatched junction bases: 12. The CDR3 is 15 amino acids. Here the CDR3 DNA reads TGTGCCAGCAGCTCACGACAGGGAGTGTTTGGCGAGCAGTACTTC. This sequence encodes CASSSRQGVFGEQYF.

The rearrangement joins TRBV4-3 to TRBJ1-1, with unresolved D. Trimming stripped 0 bases from V and 7 bases from J, with 9 bases between. There are 13 residues in the CDR3. From germline, CDR1 is LGHNA and CDR2 YSLEER. The CDR3 nucleotides read TGCGCCAGCAGCCAAGATCCCAGCCTTGAAGCTTTCTTT. This translates into CASSQDPSLEAFF.

V and J are TRBV10-3 and TRBJ1-2; no firm D call. V gave up 6 bases and J gave up 4 bases, with 15 bases separating them. The CDR3 consists of 14 residues. Germline CDR1 ENHRY, CDR2 SYGVKD. CDR3: CAISPQEGTYGYTF. Here the CDR3 DNA reads TGTGCCATCAGCCCCCAGGAGGGAACCTATGGCTACACCTTC.

This chain links TRBV5-1 with TRBJ2-7; TRBD2 matches at 15 bases. CDR1 and CDR2 from the germline V gene are SGHRS and YFSETQ. The V gene end was trimmed by 3 bases and the J gene end by 0 bases; junction bases not matched to a gene: 4. CDR3 length: 17 amino acids. Here the CDR3 reads CASSWGLAGGLSYEQYF. The CDR3 DNA sequence: TGCGCCAGCAGCTGGGGACTAGCGGGGGGTCTCTCCTACGAGCAGTACTTC.

The gene calls are TRBV6-5 and TRBJ1-1; D may be TRBD1 (5 bases). This CDR3 region has 14 residues. The germline V gene has CDR1 MNHEY and CDR2 SVGAGI. V was trimmed by 7 bases and J by 0 bases, leaving 12 bases between them. CDR3 DNA: TGTGCCAGCACTTCCCCAGGGATGAACACTGAAGCTTTCTTT. Its translation is CASTSPGMNTEAFF.